A single T cell receptor (beta chain) is shown here with its context. The antigen is unknown. The entry originates in a study of cytotoxic CD8 clonotypes in ibrutinib-treated CLL. Study context: Among responders, around 25 were partial and 2 complete; after median 68 months, approximately 15 stayed remitted and around twelve progressed. Study-level findings and limits: At the start, clonality exceeded age-matched healthy donors and followed circulating CD8+ T-cell counts. Clonality rose at ibrutinib response and fell back toward baseline at progression.

PBMCs that had been cryopreserved were the source of roughly 2.2 micrograms of genomic DNA for TCR beta libraries. CDR3 length: 16 residues. Germline-derived CDR1 and CDR2 are MGHRA and YSYEKL. V lost 4 bases to trimming and J lost 4 bases; unmatched junction nucleotides: 11. Generated by immunoSEQ multiplex PCR, the TCRdb table keeps only in-frame clones and is missing some. The repertoire has 19,000 or so clones, about 84% of them found once; the top ten carry 4.5% to 7%. This chain connects TRBV4-1 to TRBJ2-5; 8 bases line up with TRBD1. This TCR derives from a human donor with chronic lymphocytic leukemia. Sequences were derived from PBMCs, sampled before ibrutinib treatment. CDR3 sequence: CASSPRTGMIGETQYF. As DNA, the CDR3 is TGCGCCAGCAGCCCCCGGACAGGGATGATCGGAGAGACCCAGTACTTC.